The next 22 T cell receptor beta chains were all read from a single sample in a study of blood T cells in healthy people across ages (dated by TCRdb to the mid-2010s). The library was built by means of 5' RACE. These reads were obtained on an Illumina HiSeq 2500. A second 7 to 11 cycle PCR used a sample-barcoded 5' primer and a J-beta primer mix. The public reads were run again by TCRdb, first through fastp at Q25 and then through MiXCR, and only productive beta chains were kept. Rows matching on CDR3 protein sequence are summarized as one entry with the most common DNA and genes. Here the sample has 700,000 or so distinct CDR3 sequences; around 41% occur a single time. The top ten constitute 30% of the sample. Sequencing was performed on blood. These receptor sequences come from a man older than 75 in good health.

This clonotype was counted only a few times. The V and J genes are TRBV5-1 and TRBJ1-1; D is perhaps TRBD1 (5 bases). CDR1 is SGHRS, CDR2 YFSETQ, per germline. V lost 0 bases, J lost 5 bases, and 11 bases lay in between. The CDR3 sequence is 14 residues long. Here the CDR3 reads CASSLDAGMTEAFF. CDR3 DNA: TGCGCCAGCAGCTTGGACGCAGGGATGACTGAAGCTTTCTTT.

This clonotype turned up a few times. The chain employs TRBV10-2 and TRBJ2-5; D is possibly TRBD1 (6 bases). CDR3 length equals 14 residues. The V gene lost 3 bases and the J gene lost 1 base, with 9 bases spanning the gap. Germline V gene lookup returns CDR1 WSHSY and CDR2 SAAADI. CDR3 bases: TGCGCCAGCAGTGAAAACAGGGTCCAAGAGACCCAGTACTTC. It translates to CASSENRVQETQYF.

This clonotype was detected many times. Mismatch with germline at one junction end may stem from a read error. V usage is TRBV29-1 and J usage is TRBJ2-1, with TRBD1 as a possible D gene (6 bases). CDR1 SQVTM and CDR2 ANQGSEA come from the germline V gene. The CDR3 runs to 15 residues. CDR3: CSVHRPGQQYSEQFF. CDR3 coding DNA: TGCAGCGTCCATCGACCGGGACAACAATACAGTGAGCAGTTCTTC.

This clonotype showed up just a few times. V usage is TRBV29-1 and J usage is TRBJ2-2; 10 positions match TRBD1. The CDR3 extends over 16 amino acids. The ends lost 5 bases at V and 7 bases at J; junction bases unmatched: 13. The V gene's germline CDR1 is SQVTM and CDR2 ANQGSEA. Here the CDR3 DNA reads TGCAGCGTTCAAACCGCCAGACAGGGGGCTAGCGGGGAGCTGTTTTTT. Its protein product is CSVQTARQGASGELFF.

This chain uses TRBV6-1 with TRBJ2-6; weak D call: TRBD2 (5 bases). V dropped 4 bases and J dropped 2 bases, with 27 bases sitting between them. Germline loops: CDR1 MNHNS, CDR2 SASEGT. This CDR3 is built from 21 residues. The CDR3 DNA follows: TGTGCCAGCAGTGTGAGCGGACTCATGGGAGTTGGTGGGGCTGGGGCCAACGTCCTGACTTTC. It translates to CASSVSGLMGVGGAGANVLTF.

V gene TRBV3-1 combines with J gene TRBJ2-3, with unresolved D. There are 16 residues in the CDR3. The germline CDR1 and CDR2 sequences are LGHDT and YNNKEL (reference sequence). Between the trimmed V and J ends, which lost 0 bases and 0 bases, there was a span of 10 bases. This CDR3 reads CASSQDRGRSTDTQYF. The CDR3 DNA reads TGTGCCAGCAGCCAAGATCGAGGACGGAGCACAGATACGCAGTATTTT.

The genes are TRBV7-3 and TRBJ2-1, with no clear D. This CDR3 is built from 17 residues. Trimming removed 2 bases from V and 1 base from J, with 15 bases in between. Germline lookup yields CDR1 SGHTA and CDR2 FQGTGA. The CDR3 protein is CASSLQPPSSSYNEQFF. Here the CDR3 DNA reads TGTGCCAGCAGCTTACAGCCACCATCCTCGTCCTACAATGAGCAGTTCTTC.

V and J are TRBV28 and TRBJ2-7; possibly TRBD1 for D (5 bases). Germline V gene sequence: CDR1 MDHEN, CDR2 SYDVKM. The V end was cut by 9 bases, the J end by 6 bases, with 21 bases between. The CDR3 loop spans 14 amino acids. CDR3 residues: CASHKGRVLAEQYF. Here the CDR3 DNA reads TGTGCCAGTCATAAGGGCAGGGTGTTAGCCGAGCAGTACTTC.

DNA of the CDR3: TGCAGTGCTAGAGATCGGGGAGGGGCGAGCTCCTACAATGAGCAGTTCTTC. This encodes CSARDRGGASSYNEQFF. The chain has TRBV20-1 and TRBJ2-1; TRBD2 aligns across 7 bases. The germline V gene encodes CDR1 DFQATT and CDR2 SNEGSKA (reference sequence). V was clipped by 0 bases and J by 0 bases; unmatched bases: 8. This CDR3 has 17 amino acids.

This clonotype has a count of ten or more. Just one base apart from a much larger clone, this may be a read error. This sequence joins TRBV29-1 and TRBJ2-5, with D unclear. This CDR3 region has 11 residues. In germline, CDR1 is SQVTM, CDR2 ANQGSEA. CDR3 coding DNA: TGCAGCGGTGAAGACCACCAGACCCAGTACTTC. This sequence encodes CSGEDHQTQYF.

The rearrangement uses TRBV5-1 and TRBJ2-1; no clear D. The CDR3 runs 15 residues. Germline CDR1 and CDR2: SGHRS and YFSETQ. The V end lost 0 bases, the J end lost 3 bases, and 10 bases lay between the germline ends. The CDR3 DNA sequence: TGCGCCAGCAGCTTGGAACAGTTTTTCTACAATGAGCAGTTCTTC. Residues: CASSLEQFFYNEQFF. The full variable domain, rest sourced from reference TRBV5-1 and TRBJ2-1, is KAGVTQTPRYLIKTRGQQVTLSCSPISGHRSVSWYQQTPGQGLQFLFEYFSETQRNKGNFPGRFSGRQFSNSRSEMNVSTLELGDSALYLCASSLEQFFYNEQFFGPGTRLTVL.

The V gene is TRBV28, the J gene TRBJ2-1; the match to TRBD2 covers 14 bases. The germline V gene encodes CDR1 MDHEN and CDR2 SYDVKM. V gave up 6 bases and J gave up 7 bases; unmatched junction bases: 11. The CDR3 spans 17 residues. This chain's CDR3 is CASRPTSGRAVWNEQFF. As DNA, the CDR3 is TGTGCCAGCAGACCGACTAGCGGGAGGGCCGTTTGGAATGAGCAGTTCTTC.

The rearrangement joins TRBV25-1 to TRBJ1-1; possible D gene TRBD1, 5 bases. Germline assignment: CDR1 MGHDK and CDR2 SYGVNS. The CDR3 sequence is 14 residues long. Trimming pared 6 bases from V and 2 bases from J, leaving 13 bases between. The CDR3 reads CASRRGAGNTEAFF. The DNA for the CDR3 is TGTGCCAGCAGAAGAGGGGCGGGAAACACTGAAGCTTTCTTT.

The chain's CDR3 is CASSLGLPLEQYF. CDR3 DNA: TGTGCCAGCAGCTTAGGACTACCCCTCGAGCAGTACTTC. V gene TRBV7-2 combines with J gene TRBJ2-7, with TRBD2 as a possible D gene (5 bases). The V gene's germline CDR1 is SGHTA and CDR2 FQGNSA. The CDR3 covers 13 residues. The V end lost 1 base, the J end lost 6 bases, and 10 bases lay between the germline ends.

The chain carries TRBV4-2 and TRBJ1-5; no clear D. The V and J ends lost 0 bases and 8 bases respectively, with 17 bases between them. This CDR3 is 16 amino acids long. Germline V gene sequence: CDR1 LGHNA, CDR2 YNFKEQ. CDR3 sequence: CASSQDRKDFTEPQHF. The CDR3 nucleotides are TGTGCCAGCAGCCAAGATAGGAAGGATTTTACGGAGCCCCAGCATTTT.

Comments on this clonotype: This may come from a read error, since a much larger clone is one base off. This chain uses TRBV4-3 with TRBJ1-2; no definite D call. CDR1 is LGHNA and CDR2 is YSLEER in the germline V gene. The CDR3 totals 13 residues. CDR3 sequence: CARSQDHNYGYTF. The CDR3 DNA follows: TGCGCCAGAAGCCAAGACCACAACTATGGCTACACCTTC.

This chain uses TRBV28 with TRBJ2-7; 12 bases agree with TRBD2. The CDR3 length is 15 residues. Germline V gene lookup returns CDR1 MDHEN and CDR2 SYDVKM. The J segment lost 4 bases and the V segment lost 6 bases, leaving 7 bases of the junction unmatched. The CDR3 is CASRTETSGSYEQYF. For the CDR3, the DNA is TGTGCCAGCAGGACGGAGACTAGCGGGAGTTACGAGCAGTACTTC.

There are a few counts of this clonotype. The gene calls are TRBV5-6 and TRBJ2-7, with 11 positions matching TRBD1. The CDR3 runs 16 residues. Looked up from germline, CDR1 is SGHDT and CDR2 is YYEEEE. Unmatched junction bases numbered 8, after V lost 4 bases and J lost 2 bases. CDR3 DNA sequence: TGTGCCAGCAGCCTGGAAAGGACAGGGGGCCCCTACGAGCAGTACTTC. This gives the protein CASSLERTGGPYEQYF.

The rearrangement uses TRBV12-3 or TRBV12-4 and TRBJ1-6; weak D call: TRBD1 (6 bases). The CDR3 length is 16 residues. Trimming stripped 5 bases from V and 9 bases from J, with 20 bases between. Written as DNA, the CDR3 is TGTGCCAGCAGTACCAGAACGGGACACGGTGCTTCACCCCTCCACTTT. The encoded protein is CASSTRTGHGASPLHF.

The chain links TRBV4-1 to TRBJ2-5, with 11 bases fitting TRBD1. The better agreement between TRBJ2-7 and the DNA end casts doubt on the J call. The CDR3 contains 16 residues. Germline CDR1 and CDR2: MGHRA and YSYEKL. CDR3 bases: TGCGCCAGCAGCCAAAAATGGACAGGGGGCACCTACGAGCAGTACTTC. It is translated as CASSQKWTGGTYEQYF.

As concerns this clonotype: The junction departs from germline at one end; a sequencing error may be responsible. As DNA, the CDR3 is TGTGCCAGCATTGGGGGAGTCACAGATGCGCAGTATTTT. It translates to CASIGGVTDAQYF. The V gene is TRBV6-1, the J gene TRBJ2-3; the D gene could be TRBD1 or TRBD2 (5 bases each). This CDR3 region has 13 residues. Germline V CDR1 and CDR2: MNHNS, SASEGT.

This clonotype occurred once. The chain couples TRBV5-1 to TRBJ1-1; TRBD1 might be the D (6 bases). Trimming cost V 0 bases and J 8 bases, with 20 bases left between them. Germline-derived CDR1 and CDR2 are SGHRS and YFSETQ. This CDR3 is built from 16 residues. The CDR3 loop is CASSLVGVGGQGEAFF. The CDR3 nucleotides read TGCGCCAGCAGCTTGGTGGGCGTTGGGGGACAAGGGGAAGCTTTCTTT.